This TCR beta chain was captured by sequencing in a study of T cell repertoires in cytomegalovirus infection. Study in general: A matching HLA type, together with CMV infection, was signaled by public TCR beta signatures.

One entry per CDR3 protein results from TCRdb running MiXCR on the reads. The table shows under 250,000 distinct CDR3 sequences, with approximately 6.7% occurring only once. This clonotype was seen ten or more times. Its antigen remains unknown. The CDR3 covers 15 residues. CDR1 and CDR2 from the germline V gene are SEHNR and FQNEAQ (reference sequence). V was shortened by 4 bases and J by 7 bases, with 17 bases between the two germline ends. Study-level results: Clonotypes of TCR beta that were HLA-C-restricted and CMV-specific dominated the ex vivo response. Cumulative frequency of public TCR beta families picked out carriers of CMV plus the relevant HLA.

The receptor was isolated from a human donor in good health (CMV status not recorded). Some clones in this sample may be carry-over from other donors' samples. The rearrangement joins TRBV7-9 to TRBJ2-1; D is perhaps TRBD2 (6 bases). Sequencing was done on a sample of PBMCs. The CDR3 protein is CASSSRLEVVNEQFF. Written as DNA, the CDR3 is TGTGCCAGCAGCTCCAGACTAGAGGTTGTGAATGAGCAGTTCTTC.